The rows below give T cell receptor beta chains drawn from one sample of a study of blood T cell repertoires in COVID-19. Using immunoSEQ multiplex PCR, the repertoire was profiled, and TCRdb retains in-frame clones only, with some absent. The sample comprises 180,000 or so clones, roughly 84% of which are singletons, and around 7% rests with the top ten. The sequenced sample consisted of PBMCs or T cells enriched from blood (not recorded which). All receptors come from a middle-aged man who had recovered from COVID-19. Both conserved end residues are trimmed from each CDR3.

v_call: TRBV6-5; cdr3_length: 12; j_call: TRBJ2-7; cdr3_aa: ASSSGDSFSEQY
v_call: TRBV18; cdr3_length: 13; j_call: TRBJ1-6; cdr3_aa: ASSLSRGYNSPLH
v_call: TRBV12-3/TRBV12-4; cdr3_length: 10; j_call: TRBJ1-5; cdr3_aa: ASCRSGLPQH
v_call: TRBV7-8; cdr3_length: 14; j_call: TRBJ2-1; cdr3_aa: ASSLREGRRNNEQF
v_call: TRBV4-1; cdr3_length: 13; j_call: TRBJ2-2; cdr3_aa: ASSTGTGVSGELF
v_call: TRBV5-5; cdr3_length: 14; j_call: TRBJ1-5; cdr3_aa: ASSLGGGSLNQPQH
v_call: TRBV9; cdr3_length: 13; j_call: TRBJ2-1; cdr3_aa: ASSASMSTHLQQF
v_call: TRBV19; cdr3_length: 13; j_call: TRBJ1-2; cdr3_aa: ASSSRQGFKDGYT
v_call: TRBV7-2; cdr3_length: 11; j_call: TRBJ2-2; cdr3_aa: ASTAGVRGELF
v_call: TRBV6-1; cdr3_length: 10; j_call: TRBJ2-1; cdr3_aa: ASSELGQKQF
v_call: TRBV7-2; cdr3_length: 13; j_call: TRBJ1-2; cdr3_aa: ASSLSYAGLYGYT
v_call: TRBV18; cdr3_length: 14; j_call: TRBJ1-5; cdr3_aa: ASSPQRDRGQQPQH
v_call: TRBV7-9; cdr3_length: 10; j_call: TRBJ1-2; cdr3_aa: ASSLYNYGYT
v_call: TRBV5-4; cdr3_length: 11; j_call: TRBJ1-1; cdr3_aa: ASATGRETEAF
v_call: TRBV27; cdr3_length: 14; j_call: TRBJ1-1; cdr3_aa: ASSLRLRGGNTEAF
v_call: TRBV11-1; cdr3_length: 10; j_call: TRBJ1-6; cdr3_aa: ASSRGGSPLH
v_call: TRBV6-5; cdr3_length: 11; j_call: TRBJ1-1; cdr3_aa: ASSYNGQLEAF
v_call: TRBV2; cdr3_length: 11; j_call: TRBJ1-1; cdr3_aa: ASSEQGVTEAF
v_call: TRBV18; cdr3_length: 11; j_call: TRBJ1-1; cdr3_aa: ASSDRGNTEAF
v_call: TRBV24-1; cdr3_length: 15; j_call: TRBJ2-1; cdr3_aa: ATSDNTGLGTSNEQF
v_call: TRBV6-5; cdr3_length: 13; j_call: TRBJ2-1; cdr3_aa: ASSPGTSGSNEQF
v_call: TRBV4-1; cdr3_length: 15; j_call: TRBJ1-6; cdr3_aa: ASSHPGGTAGNSPLH
v_call: TRBV29-1; cdr3_length: 11; j_call: TRBJ2-7; cdr3_aa: SVVGGSSYEQY
v_call: TRBV25-1; cdr3_length: 11; j_call: TRBJ2-1; cdr3_aa: ASSELATNEQF
v_call: TRBV5-6; cdr3_length: 12; j_call: TRBJ2-7; cdr3_aa: ASSSGGPAREQY
v_call: TRBV11-2; cdr3_length: 13; j_call: TRBJ2-7; cdr3_aa: ASSLEGRGFSEQY
v_call: TRBV13; cdr3_length: 14; j_call: TRBJ2-2; cdr3_aa: ASSLDLAGGTGELF
v_call: TRBV5-4; cdr3_length: 10; j_call: TRBJ2-7; cdr3_aa: ASSLEDRAEY
v_call: TRBV19; cdr3_length: 13; j_call: TRBJ1-3; cdr3_aa: ASRPDRASGNTIY
v_call: TRBV18; cdr3_length: 11; j_call: TRBJ1-1; cdr3_aa: ASSVTGRGEAF
v_call: TRBV4-2; cdr3_length: 15; j_call: TRBJ1-4; cdr3_aa: ASSQVGPGQGSEKLF
v_call: TRBV19; cdr3_length: 13; j_call: TRBJ1-1; cdr3_aa: ATLGQGRPNTEAF
v_call: TRBV24-1; cdr3_length: 13; j_call: TRBJ2-5; cdr3_aa: ATSDFAGGRETQY
v_call: TRBV7-2; cdr3_length: 13; j_call: TRBJ1-4; cdr3_aa: ASSLARVEGEKLF
v_call: TRBV19; cdr3_length: 13; j_call: TRBJ1-6; cdr3_aa: ASSIQGSYNSPLH
v_call: TRBV28; cdr3_length: 13; j_call: TRBJ1-2; cdr3_aa: ASTSSGQGADGYT
v_call: TRBV12-3/TRBV12-4; cdr3_length: 11; j_call: TRBJ2-1; cdr3_aa: ASSRQGNNEQF